The following is a T cell receptor (beta chain) sequence with its context. This clonotype has only a few counts. Its cognate antigen has yet to be identified. No much larger clonotype is one base removed from it; base qualities were not supplied. The data belong to a study of T-cell memory formation after mild COVID-19 (dated by TCRdb to about 2021). Study-wide context: TCR sequence clusters from the two donors were found to be largely donor specific. In a couple of donors, T-cell clones that expanded and contracted after mild COVID-19 were tracked by sequencing TCRalpha and TCRbeta repertoires over time. The cohort was made up of two young adult volunteers, one female and one male, who were previously healthy. Study-level results and caveats: Clones contracting from day 15 to 85 had balanced CD4/CD8 phenotypes, while a second wave expanding from day 15 to 37 was biased towards CD4+. Contracting CD4+ clones turned up mainly in the CM and EM memory subsets, whereas EMRA was where CD8+ clones were enriched. Some responding clones were detected in pre-infection memory, suggesting pre-existing cross-reactive memory T cells joined the SARS-CoV-2 response. SARS-CoV-2 specificity was not confirmed for the second-wave clones peaking on day 37. The study covered only a couple of mild cases, and larger cohorts including severe cases with pre-infection samples were considered necessary.

Ficoll-Paque density gradient centrifugation was used to isolate PBMCs. TCRdb records Illumina NovaSeq 6000 as the sequencer. Using 5'RACE with constant-segment primers, TCRalpha and TCRbeta cDNA libraries were constructed, with sample barcodes and unique molecular identifiers added in the process. Trizol reagent was used to extract RNA from every sample. Libraries were amplified in two PCR steps, with a second sample barcode and Illumina TruSeq adapters added in the second step. Sequencing of libraries was performed on an Illumina NovaSeq with 2 x 150 bp paired-end reads. The published analysis was carried out like this. Reads were demultiplexed and collapsed into UMI-guided consensus sequences with migec v1.2.7. With mixcr v2.1.11, UMI consensuses were aligned to TRA and TRB V and J templates and assembled into clonotypes. A clonotype was counted as expanded or contracted only if both edgeR and NoisET called the change significant, with noise models trained on biological replicates. For edgeR calls, the cutoffs were a false discovery rate-adjusted p below 0.01 and a log2 fold-change threshold of 1. PCA with hierarchical clustering of max-normalized trajectories of the 1000 most abundant clonotypes was used as exploratory dynamics analysis. The CD4 or CD8 phenotype of responding clones was assigned using the separately sequenced CD4+ and CD8+ repertoires. TCRdb itself trimmed the public reads at Q25 with fastp, ran MiXCR and retained productive beta chains. Every distinct CDR3 protein forms one entry, paired with its most common genes and DNA. TCRdb's processing, not the authors' own work, is the source of the V and J calls. This sample comprises over 150,000 distinct CDR3 sequences, over 20% of them detected only once. The ten top clones hold roughly 23% of the sample.

Including cysteine and phenylalanine, the CDR3 has 16 amino acids. Only the CDR3 part of the read is kept: 48 bases, read in frame from the first base. In the germline V gene, CDR1 corresponds to SNHLY and CDR2 to FYNNEI. V loses 0 bases of germline sequence and J loses 2 bases, and the interval between the two ends is 13 bases. The chain is made from TRBV2 and TRBJ1-2; no D gene call is confident. The sample consisted of PBMCs or a T cell subset sorted from them (not recorded which). The sequence was collected from an adult woman who had mild COVID-19 (a few samples of this study predate the infection). The sample titles of this study are shuffled in the database, so cell type and time point are left out; the donor was told from shared clones. The DNA is TGTGCCAGCAGTGAAGCGGGGAGAGGCCACAACTATGGCTACACCTTC. It is translated as CASSEAGRGHNYGYTF.